This T cell receptor (beta chain) was sequenced during a study of T cell responses to AZD1222 COVID-19 vaccine. Study in general: Second-dose intervals of approximately 4 or approximately 12 weeks were pooled.

J gave up 6 bases and V 4 bases, and 7 bases lay outside the gene matches. The CDR3 loop spans 14 amino acids. CDR1 is SGDLS, CDR2 YYNGEE, per germline. Libraries were prepared by immunoSEQ multiplex PCR; TCRdb keeps only in-frame clonotypes and omits some of them. The sample has 90,000 to 150,000 clones, approximately 85% seen once. This receptor was identified in an adult in good health. The chain links TRBV9 to TRBJ2-7; 10 nucleotides line up with TRBD1. The material was peripheral blood, obtained on day 0 of AZD1222 vaccination. The CDR3 DNA is TGTGCCAGCAGCCTTGGACAGGGGGTTCCCGAGCAGTACTTC. Translation gives CASSLGQGVPEQYF.